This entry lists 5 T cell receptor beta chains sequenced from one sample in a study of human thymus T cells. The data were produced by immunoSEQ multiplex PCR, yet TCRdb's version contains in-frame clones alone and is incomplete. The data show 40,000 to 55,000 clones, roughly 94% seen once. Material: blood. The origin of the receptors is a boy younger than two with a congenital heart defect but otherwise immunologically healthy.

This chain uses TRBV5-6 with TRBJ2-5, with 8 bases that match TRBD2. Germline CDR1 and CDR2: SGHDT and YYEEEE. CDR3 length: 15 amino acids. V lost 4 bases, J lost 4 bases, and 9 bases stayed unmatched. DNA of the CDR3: TGTGCCAGCAGCATGGTTCAGCGGGGGCTAGAGACCCAGTACTTC. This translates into CASSMVQRGLETQYF.

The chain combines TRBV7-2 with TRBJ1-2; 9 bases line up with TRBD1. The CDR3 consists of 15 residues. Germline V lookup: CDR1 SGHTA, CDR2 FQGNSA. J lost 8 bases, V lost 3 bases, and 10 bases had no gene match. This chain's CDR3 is CASSLYRGPGKGYTF. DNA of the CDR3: TGTGCCAGCAGCTTGTACAGGGGGCCAGGCAAAGGCTACACCTTC.

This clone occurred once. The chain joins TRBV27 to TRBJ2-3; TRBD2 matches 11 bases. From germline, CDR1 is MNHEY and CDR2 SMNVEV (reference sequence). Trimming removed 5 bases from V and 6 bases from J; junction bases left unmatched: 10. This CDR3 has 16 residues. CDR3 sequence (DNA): TGTGCCAGCAGTACGAGACTAGCGGGGTTCGCTGATACGCAGTATTTT. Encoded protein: CASSTRLAGFADTQYF.

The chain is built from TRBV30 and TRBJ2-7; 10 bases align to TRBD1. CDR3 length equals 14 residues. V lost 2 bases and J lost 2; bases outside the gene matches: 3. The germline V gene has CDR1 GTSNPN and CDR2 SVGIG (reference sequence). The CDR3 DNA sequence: TGTGCCTGGAGTACCGGACAGGGGGCCTACGAGCAGTACTTC. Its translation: CAWSTGQGAYEQYF.

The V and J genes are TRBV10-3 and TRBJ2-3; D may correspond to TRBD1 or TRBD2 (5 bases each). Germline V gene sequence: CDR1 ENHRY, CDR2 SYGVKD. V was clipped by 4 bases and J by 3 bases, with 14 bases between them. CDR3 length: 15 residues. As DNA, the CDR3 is TGTGCCATCAGTGGTACCGGGGCCTATACAGATACGCAGTATTTT. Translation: CAISGTGAYTDTQYF.